This TCR beta chain derives from a study of shared clonotypes between healthy human individuals. Study background: Each donor contributed plates that comprised three CD4 naive, three CD4 memory, two CD8 naive and one CD8 memory. Study-wide results and limits: Sampling covered nothing but blood. Tissue TCR repertoires likely differ from those found in blood.

A word on this clone: Its antigen is undetermined. Other DNA variants within this sample encode the same CDR3.

This table comes from immunoSEQ multiplex PCR, and its TCRdb copy is limited to in-frame clones, with some not included. The sample lists approximately 2.5 million clones, 90% to 95% occurring once. Germline V gives CDR1 SGHRS, CDR2 YFSETQ. With 3 bases removed from V and 4 bases from J, the gap between germline ends came to 4 bases. The CDR3 has 12 residues. This sequence was found in a man between 18 and 35 years old in good health. Some clones in this sample may be carry-over from other donors' samples. The J gene is TRBJ2-2, the V gene TRBV5-1, with no clear D. The specimen sequenced was naive CD4+ T cells from PBMCs. Subset here: CD45RA+ positively selected. CDR3 protein: CASSWGTGELFF. The CDR3 DNA follows: TGCGCCAGCAGCTGGGGCACCGGGGAGCTGTTTTTT. Complete variable domain (other parts from reference TRBV5-1 and TRBJ2-2): KAGVTQTPRYLIKTRGQQVTLSCSPISGHRSVSWYQQTPGQGLQFLFEYFSETQRNKGNFPGRFSGRQFSNSRSEMNVSTLELGDSALYLCASSWGTGELFFGEGSRLTVL.